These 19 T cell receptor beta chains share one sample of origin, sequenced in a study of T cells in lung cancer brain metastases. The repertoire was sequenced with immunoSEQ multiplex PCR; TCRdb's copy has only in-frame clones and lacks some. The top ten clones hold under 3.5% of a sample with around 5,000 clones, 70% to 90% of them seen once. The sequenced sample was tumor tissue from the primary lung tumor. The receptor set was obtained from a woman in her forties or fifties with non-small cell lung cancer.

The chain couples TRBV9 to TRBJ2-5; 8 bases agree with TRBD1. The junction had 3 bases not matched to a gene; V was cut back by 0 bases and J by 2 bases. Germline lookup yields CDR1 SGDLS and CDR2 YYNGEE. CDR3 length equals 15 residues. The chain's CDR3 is CASSVEGDRQETQYF. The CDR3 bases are TGTGCCAGCAGCGTAGAGGGGGACAGGCAAGAGACCCAGTACTTC.

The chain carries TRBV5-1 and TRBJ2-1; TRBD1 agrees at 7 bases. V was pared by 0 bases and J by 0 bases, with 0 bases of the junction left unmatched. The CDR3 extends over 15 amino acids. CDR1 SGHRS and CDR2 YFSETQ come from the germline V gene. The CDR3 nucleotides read TGCGCCAGCAGCTTGGAGGGGGCCTCCTACAATGAGCAGTTCTTC. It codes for CASSLEGASYNEQFF.

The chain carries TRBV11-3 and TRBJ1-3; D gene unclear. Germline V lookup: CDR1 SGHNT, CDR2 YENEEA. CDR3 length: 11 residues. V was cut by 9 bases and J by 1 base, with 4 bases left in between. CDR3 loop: CASQSGNTIYF. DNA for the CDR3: TGTGCCAGTCAATCTGGAAACACCATATATTTT.

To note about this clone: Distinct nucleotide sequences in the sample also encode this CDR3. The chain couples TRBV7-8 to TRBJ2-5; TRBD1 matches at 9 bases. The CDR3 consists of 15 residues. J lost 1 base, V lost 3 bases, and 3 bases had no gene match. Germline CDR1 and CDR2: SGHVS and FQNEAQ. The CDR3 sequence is CASSLGQGFQETQYF. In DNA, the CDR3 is TGTGCCAGCAGCTTGGGACAGGGCTTCCAAGAGACCCAGTACTTC.

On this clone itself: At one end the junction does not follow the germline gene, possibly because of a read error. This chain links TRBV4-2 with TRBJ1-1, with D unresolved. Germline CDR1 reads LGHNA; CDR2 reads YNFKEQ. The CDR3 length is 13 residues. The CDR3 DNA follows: TGTACCAGCAGCCAAGATGGTGACACTGAAGCTTTCTTT. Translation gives CTSSQDGDTEAFF.

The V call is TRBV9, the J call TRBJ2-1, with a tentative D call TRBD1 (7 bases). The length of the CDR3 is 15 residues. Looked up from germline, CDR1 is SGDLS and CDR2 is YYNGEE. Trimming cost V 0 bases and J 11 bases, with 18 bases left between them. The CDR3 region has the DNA TGTGCCAGCAGCGTAGAAAGGGGGCGGGATAGTAAGCAGTTCTTC. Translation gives CASSVERGRDSKQFF.

CDR3: CASSARDNSGELFF. CDR3 sequence (DNA): TGTGCCAGCAGCGCCCGAGATAATTCCGGGGAGCTGTTTTTT. This chain joins TRBV9 and TRBJ2-2; D is ambiguous. V was clipped by 3 bases and J by 6 bases, with 12 bases between them. The CDR3 sequence is 14 residues long. Germline V gives CDR1 SGDLS, CDR2 YYNGEE.

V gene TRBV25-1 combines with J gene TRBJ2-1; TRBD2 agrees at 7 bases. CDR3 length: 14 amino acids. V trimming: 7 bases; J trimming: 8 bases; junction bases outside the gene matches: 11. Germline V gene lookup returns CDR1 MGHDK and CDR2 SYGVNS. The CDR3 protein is CASKLGGGRDEQFF. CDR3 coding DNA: TGTGCCAGCAAACTTGGGGGGGGTAGGGATGAGCAGTTCTTC.

For the CDR3, the DNA is TGCGCCAGCAGTCAGGGGAAGAACACTGAAGCTTTCTTT. Protein sequence: CASSQGKNTEAFF. This chain uses TRBV10-1 with TRBJ1-1; D might be TRBD1 (6 bases). Trimming took 5 bases from V and 1 from J, leaving 8 bases between them. The germline CDR1 and CDR2 sequences are WNHNN and SYGVQD (reference sequence). This CDR3 spans 13 amino acids.

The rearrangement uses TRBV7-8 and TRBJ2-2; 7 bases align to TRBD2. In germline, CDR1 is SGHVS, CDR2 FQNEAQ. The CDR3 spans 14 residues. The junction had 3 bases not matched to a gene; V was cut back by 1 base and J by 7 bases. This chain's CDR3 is CASSLVAGVGELFF. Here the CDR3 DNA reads TGTGCCAGCAGCTTAGTCGCGGGAGTCGGGGAGCTGTTTTTT.

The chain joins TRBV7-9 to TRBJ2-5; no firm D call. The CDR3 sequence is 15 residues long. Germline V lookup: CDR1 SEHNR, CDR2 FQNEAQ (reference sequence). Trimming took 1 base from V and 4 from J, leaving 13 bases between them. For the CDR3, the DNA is TGTGCCAGCAGCTTAGACCCTTCGAGGCGAGAGACCCAGTACTTC. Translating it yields CASSLDPSRRETQYF.

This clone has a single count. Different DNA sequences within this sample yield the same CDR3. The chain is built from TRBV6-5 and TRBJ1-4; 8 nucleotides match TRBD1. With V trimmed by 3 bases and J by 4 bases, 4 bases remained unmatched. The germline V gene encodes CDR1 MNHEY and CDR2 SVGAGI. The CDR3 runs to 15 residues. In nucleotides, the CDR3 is TGTGCCAGCAGTTATACGACAGGGGATAATGAAAAACTGTTTTTT. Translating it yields CASSYTTGDNEKLFF.

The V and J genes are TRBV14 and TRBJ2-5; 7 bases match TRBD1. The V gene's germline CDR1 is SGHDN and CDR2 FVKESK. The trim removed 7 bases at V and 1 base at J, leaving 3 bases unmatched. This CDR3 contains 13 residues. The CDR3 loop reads CASTRQGQETQYF. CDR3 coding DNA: TGTGCCAGCACCCGACAGGGCCAAGAGACCCAGTACTTC.

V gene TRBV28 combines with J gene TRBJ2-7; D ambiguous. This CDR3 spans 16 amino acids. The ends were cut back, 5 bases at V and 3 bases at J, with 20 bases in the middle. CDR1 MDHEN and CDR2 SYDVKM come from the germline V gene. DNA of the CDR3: TGTGCCAGCAGTCCCCCTCAAAGCGACCTGGGCTACGAGCAGTACGTC. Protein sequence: CASSPPQSDLGYEQYV.

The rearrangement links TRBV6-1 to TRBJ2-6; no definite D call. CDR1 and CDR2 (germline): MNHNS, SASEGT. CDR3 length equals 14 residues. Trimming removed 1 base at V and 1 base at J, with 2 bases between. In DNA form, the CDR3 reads TGTGCCAGCAGTGAAGGGTCTGGGGCCAACGTCCTGACTTTC. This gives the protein CASSEGSGANVLTF.

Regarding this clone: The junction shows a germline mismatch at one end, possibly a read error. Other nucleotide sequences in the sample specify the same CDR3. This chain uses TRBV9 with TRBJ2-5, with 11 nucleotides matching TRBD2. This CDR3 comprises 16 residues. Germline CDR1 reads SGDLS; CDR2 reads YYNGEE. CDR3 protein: CASSVTSGNGLETQYF. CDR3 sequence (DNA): TGTGCCAGCAGCGTGACTAGCGGGAACGGTCTAGAGACTCAGTACTTC.

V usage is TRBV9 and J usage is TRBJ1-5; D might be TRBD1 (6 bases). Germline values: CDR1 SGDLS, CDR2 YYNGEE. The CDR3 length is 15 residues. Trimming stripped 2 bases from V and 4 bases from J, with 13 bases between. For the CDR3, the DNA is TGTGCCAGCAGCGTTACTGGGGGGGCAAATCAGCCCCAGCATTTT. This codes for CASSVTGGANQPQHF.

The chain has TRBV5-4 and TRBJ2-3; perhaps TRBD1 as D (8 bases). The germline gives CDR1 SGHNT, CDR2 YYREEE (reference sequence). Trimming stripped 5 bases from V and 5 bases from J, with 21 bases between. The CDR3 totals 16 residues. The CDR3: CASSLTTGGVGDTQYF. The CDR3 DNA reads TGTGCCAGCAGTTTAACAACAGGGGGGGTTGGAGATACGCAGTATTTT. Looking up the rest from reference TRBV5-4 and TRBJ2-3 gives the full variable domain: ETGVTQSPTHLIKTRGQQVTLRCSSQSGHNTVSWYQQALGQGPQFIFQYYREEENGRGNFPPRFSGLQFPNYSSELNVNALELDDSALYLCASSLTTGGVGDTQYFGPGTRLTVL.

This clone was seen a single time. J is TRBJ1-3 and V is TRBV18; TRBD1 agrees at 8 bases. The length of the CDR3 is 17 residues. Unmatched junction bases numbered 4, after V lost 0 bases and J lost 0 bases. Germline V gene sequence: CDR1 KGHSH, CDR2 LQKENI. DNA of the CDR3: TGTGCCAGCTCACCACCGAGGGACAGGTTCTCTGGAAACACCATATATTTT. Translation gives CASSPPRDRFSGNTIYF.